This TCR beta chain was sequenced for a study of cytomegalovirus exposure and HLA in healthy donors. Points from the study as a whole: In vitro experiments confirmed that three CMV-associated chains were specific for CMV antigens.

V was trimmed by 2 bases and J by 0 bases, leaving 16 bases between them. This CDR3 comprises 16 residues. The germline V gene has CDR1 SQVTM and CDR2 ANQGSEA. A multiplex PCR was run with 60 Vbeta primers and 13 Jbeta primers. TCRdb's copy holds only in-frame clones and misses some; the assay was immunoSEQ multiplex PCR. The sample has 210,000 or so clones; approximately 84% are singletons. In regard to this clone: Its antigen remains unidentified.

This sequence originates from a middle-aged woman in good health and CMV-seronegative. The V call is TRBV29-1, the J call TRBJ1-1, with a weak D call TRBD1 (5 bases). Material for sequencing was PBMCs. CDR3 residues: CSVERGRVLLNTEAFF. In nucleotides, the CDR3 is TGCAGCGTTGAAAGGGGCCGAGTCCTGCTGAACACTGAAGCTTTCTTT.